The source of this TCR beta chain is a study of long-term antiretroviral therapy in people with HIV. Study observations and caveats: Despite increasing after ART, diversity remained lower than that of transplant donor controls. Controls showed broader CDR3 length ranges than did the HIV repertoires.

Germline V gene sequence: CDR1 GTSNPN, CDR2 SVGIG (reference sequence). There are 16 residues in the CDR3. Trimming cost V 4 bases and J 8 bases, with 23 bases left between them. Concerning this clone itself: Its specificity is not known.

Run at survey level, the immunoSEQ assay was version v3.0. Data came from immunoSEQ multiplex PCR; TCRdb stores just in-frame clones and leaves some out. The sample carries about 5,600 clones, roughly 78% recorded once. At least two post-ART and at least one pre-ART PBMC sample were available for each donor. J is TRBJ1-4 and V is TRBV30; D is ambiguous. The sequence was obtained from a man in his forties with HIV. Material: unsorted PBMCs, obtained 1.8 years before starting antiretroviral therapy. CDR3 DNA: TGTGCCTGGATGGGAAAAGGAAGCGGGGTTGGGGAAAAACTGTTTTTT. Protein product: CAWMGKGSGVGEKLFF.